These 21 T cell receptor beta chains came from one sample sequenced in a study of CD8+ T cells in alopecia areata. Treatment noted: oral pan-JAK inhibitor, 5-10 mg twice daily. Extraction and reverse transcription of RNA yielded cDNA as the sequencing template. Libraries were prepared by immunoSEQ multiplex PCR; TCRdb keeps only in-frame clonotypes and omits some of them. The data contain 120,000 or so clones, around 63% of them seen just once; the ten biggest clones take up around 6%. The material sequenced was CD4+ T cells sorted from blood, taken at week 4, from a patient treated with tofacitinib. The receptors stem from a human donor with alopecia areata.

The CDR3 DNA sequence: TGCAGCATACTGTCCGGGACAGGGGGATACGAGCAGTACTTC. Residues: CSILSGTGGYEQYF. The genes are TRBV29-1 and TRBJ2-7, with TRBD1 matching 11 bases. The CDR3 totals 14 residues. Germline lookup yields CDR1 SQVTM and CDR2 ANQGSEA. After removal of 8 bases from V and 4 bases from J, the junction contained 10 bases not matched to a gene.

This rearrangement joins TRBV7-3 to TRBJ2-3; 7 nucleotides line up with TRBD1. This CDR3 is 15 amino acids long. Unmatched junction bases numbered 10, after V lost 6 bases and J lost 4 bases. Germline assignment: CDR1 SGHTA and CDR2 FQGTGA. CDR3 residues: CASREVGTGADTQYF. Written as DNA, the CDR3 is TGTGCCAGCAGGGAAGTTGGCACAGGGGCAGATACGCAGTATTTT.

The chain is built from TRBV9 and TRBJ2-5; a weak D match, TRBD2 (6 bases). The CDR3 is made up of 16 amino acids. V was shortened by 1 base and J by 4 bases, with 17 bases between the two germline ends. From germline, CDR1 is SGDLS and CDR2 YYNGEE. The CDR3 is CASSVQGGPGGETQYF. CDR3 DNA: TGTGCCAGCAGCGTACAAGGAGGGCCAGGCGGAGAGACCCAGTACTTC.

The rearrangement uses TRBV7-2 and TRBJ2-5, with D possibly being TRBD2 (5 bases). V lost 4 bases and J lost 1, with 10 bases in between. Per germline, CDR1 SGHTA and CDR2 FQGNSA. This CDR3 region has 14 residues. CDR3 loop: CASSSLTIQETQYF. CDR3 nucleotides: TGTGCCAGCAGCTCCTTGACTATCCAAGAGACCCAGTACTTC. The complete variable domain, with remaining parts taken from reference TRBV7-2 and TRBJ2-5, reads GAGVSQSPSNKVTEKGKDVELRCDPISGHTALYWYRQSLGQGLEFLIYFQGNSAPDKSGLPSDRFSAERTGGSVSTLTIQRTQQEDSAVYLCASSSLTIQETQYFGPGTRLLVL.

The J gene is TRBJ2-7, the V gene TRBV28, with 8 bases lining up with TRBD2. The V segment lost 8 bases and the J segment 3 bases; nucleotides outside the gene matches: 6. The CDR3 is 13 amino acids. The V gene's germline CDR1 is MDHEN and CDR2 SYDVKM. CDR3 region: CASSRAGDYEQYF. CDR3 sequence (DNA): TGTGCCAGCTCACGAGCGGGAGACTACGAGCAGTACTTC.

The chain couples TRBV29-1 to TRBJ2-4, with 9 nucleotides matching TRBD1. This CDR3 has 14 amino acids. The J segment lost 1 base and the V segment lost 6 bases, leaving 4 bases of the junction unmatched. Germline lookup yields CDR1 SQVTM and CDR2 ANQGSEA. CDR3 DNA: TGCAGCGTATCCGGGACAGGGGCCAAAAACATTCAGTACTTC. It translates to CSVSGTGAKNIQYF.

The rearrangement uses TRBV28 and TRBJ1-2; perhaps TRBD1 as D (5 bases). Per germline, CDR1 MDHEN and CDR2 SYDVKM. The V and J ends lost 5 bases and 7 bases respectively, with 17 bases between them. The CDR3 totals 14 residues. CDR3 sequence reads: CASSPGGSLGGYTF. CDR3 nucleotide sequence: TGTGCCAGCAGTCCGGGGGGATCGTTGGGTGGCTACACCTTC.

The J gene is TRBJ1-5, the V gene TRBV2; tentatively, D is TRBD1 (6 bases). The CDR3 loop spans 15 amino acids. In germline, CDR1 is SNHLY, CDR2 FYNNEI. V was pared by 1 base and J by 2 bases, with 9 bases between. The chain's CDR3 is CASSEEGGGNQPQHF. In DNA, the CDR3 is TGTGCCAGCAGTGAAGAGGGGGGCGGCAATCAGCCCCAGCATTTT.

This clone was picked up a small number of times. The rearrangement joins TRBV25-1 to TRBJ2-1; D is perhaps TRBD2 (6 bases). This CDR3 is built from 14 residues. The germline gives CDR1 MGHDK, CDR2 SYGVNS. V was shortened by 6 bases and J by 4 bases, with 13 bases between the two germline ends. CDR3 sequence reads: CASRDPGDYNEQFF. In DNA, the CDR3 is TGTGCCAGCAGGGACCCGGGGGATTACAATGAGCAGTTCTTC. The variable domain in full, completed from reference TRBV25-1 and TRBJ2-1, reads EADIYQTPRYLVIGTGKKITLECSQTMGHDKMYWYQQDPGMELHLIHYSYGVNSTEKGDLSSESTVSRIRTEHFPLTLESARPSHTSQYLCASRDPGDYNEQFFGPGTRLTVL.

The CDR3 protein is CSVGVQGLTYEQYF. The CDR3 bases are TGCAGCGTTGGGGTGCAGGGCCTCACCTACGAGCAGTACTTC. This chain uses TRBV29-1 with TRBJ2-7; a weak D match, TRBD1 (5 bases). The length of the CDR3 is 14 residues. V gave up 4 bases and J gave up 2 bases, with 15 bases separating them. Germline loops: CDR1 SQVTM, CDR2 ANQGSEA.

The V call is TRBV6-5, the J call TRBJ1-6; tentative D call: TRBD1 (5 bases). Germline values: CDR1 MNHEY, CDR2 SVGAGI. The CDR3 totals 15 residues. Trimming took 0 bases from V and 8 from J, leaving 11 bases between them. The CDR3 protein is CASSYSSGGDSPLHF. CDR3 DNA: TGTGCCAGCAGTTACTCATCCGGGGGGGATTCACCCCTCCACTTT.

This clone is classed as medium-sized. The chain couples TRBV5-6 to TRBJ2-6; 7 nucleotides match TRBD1. V was clipped by 3 bases and J by 7 bases; unmatched bases: 7. Germline lookup yields CDR1 SGHDT and CDR2 YYEEEE. This CDR3 comprises 15 residues. The chain's CDR3 is CASSSLRQGANVLTF. The CDR3, as DNA: TGTGCCAGCAGCTCCTTAAGACAGGGTGCCAACGTCCTGACTTTC. The whole variable domain, filled in from reference TRBV5-6 and TRBJ2-6, reads DAGVTQSPTHLIKTRGQQVTLRCSPKSGHDTVSWYQQALGQGPQFIFQYYEEEERQRGNFPDRFSGHQFPNYSSELNVNALLLGDSALYLCASSSLRQGANVLTFGAGSRLTVL.

The chain recombines TRBV28 with TRBJ2-7; weak D call: TRBD1 (5 bases). Germline V gene sequence: CDR1 MDHEN, CDR2 SYDVKM. V shed 5 bases and J shed 0 bases, with 11 bases lying between them. This CDR3 contains 14 residues. The CDR3 sequence: CASSGAGSSYEQYF. The DNA for the CDR3 is TGTGCCAGCAGTGGGGCCGGGTCCTCCTACGAGCAGTACTTC.

The chain recombines TRBV4-1 with TRBJ2-5; 7 nucleotides align to TRBD1. Germline assignment: CDR1 MGHRA and CDR2 YSYEKL. This CDR3 comprises 16 residues. The trim removed 2 bases at V and 1 base at J, leaving 7 bases unmatched. The DNA of the CDR3 is TGCGCCAGCAGCCAACTTCATGGACAGGCCCAAGAGACCCAGTACTTC. It yields the protein CASSQLHGQAQETQYF.

The chain couples TRBV5-1 to TRBJ2-7; tentative D call: TRBD1 (5 bases). CDR1 SGHRS and CDR2 YFSETQ come from the germline V gene. V lost 3 bases and J lost 5, with 15 bases in between. The CDR3 consists of 14 residues. CDR3 bases: TGCGCCAGCAGCTCGCAGGGCGCGTCGGACGAGCAGTACTTC. It specifies CASSSQGASDEQYF.

This clone was found a few times. V gene TRBV7-9 combines with J gene TRBJ1-6, with a tentative D call TRBD1 (5 bases). The CDR3 runs to 14 residues. V was trimmed by 1 base and J by 11 bases, leaving 12 bases between them. Per the germline V gene, CDR1 is SEHNR and CDR2 is FQNEAQ (reference sequence). CDR3 residues: CASSLGRGAAPLHF. CDR3 DNA: TGTGCCAGCAGCTTAGGACGAGGGGCCGCACCCCTCCACTTT.

V and J are TRBV4-3 and TRBJ1-4; 9 nucleotides match TRBD1. The CDR3 spans 15 residues. Germline-derived CDR1 and CDR2 are LGHNA and YSLEER. Unmatched junction bases numbered 8, after V lost 7 bases and J lost 5 bases. Here the CDR3 DNA reads TGCGCCAGCACCTCCTCGGGGACAGGGAATGAAAAACTGTTTTTT. Translating it yields CASTSSGTGNEKLFF.

The V and J genes are TRBV10-3 and TRBJ2-1; D is undetermined. Germline CDR1 ENHRY, CDR2 SYGVKD. With 3 bases removed from V and 7 bases from J, the gap between germline ends came to 13 bases. This CDR3 has 14 amino acids. CDR3 amino acids: CAISDGREGNEQFF. The CDR3 DNA is TGTGCCATCAGTGACGGTAGGGAAGGAAATGAGCAGTTCTTC.

The chain carries TRBV6-1 and TRBJ1-2; D not certain. Germline CDR1 is MNHNS and CDR2 is SASEGT. V was trimmed by 1 base and J by 0 bases, leaving 9 bases between them. The CDR3 sequence is 15 residues long. The CDR3, as DNA: TGTGCCAGCAGTGAAGTAGGGCAGACTAACTATGGCTACACCTTC. The encoded protein is CASSEVGQTNYGYTF.

As for this clone: Other DNA sequences from this sample encode an identical CDR3 as well. The chain is built from TRBV5-1 and TRBJ1-1; D is unclear. Trimming removed 0 bases from V and 1 base from J, with 7 bases in between. Germline V gene sequence: CDR1 SGHRS, CDR2 YFSETQ. This CDR3 comprises 14 residues. The CDR3 here is CASSLGLENTEAFF. As DNA, the CDR3 is TGCGCCAGCAGCTTGGGTCTGGAGAACACTGAAGCTTTCTTT. The full variable domain, rest sourced from reference TRBV5-1 and TRBJ1-1, is KAGVTQTPRYLIKTRGQQVTLSCSPISGHRSVSWYQQTPGQGLQFLFEYFSETQRNKGNFPGRFSGRQFSNSRSEMNVSTLELGDSALYLCASSLGLENTEAFFGQGTRLTVV.

The chain uses TRBV29-1 and TRBJ2-7; 10 bases map to TRBD1. The germline V gene encodes CDR1 SQVTM and CDR2 ANQGSEA. V dropped 7 bases and J dropped 3; count of bases not matched to a gene: 6. The CDR3 totals 13 residues. In DNA, the CDR3 is TGCAGCGCTGGACAGGGGGATATCTACGAGCAGTACTTC. This sequence encodes CSAGQGDIYEQYF.